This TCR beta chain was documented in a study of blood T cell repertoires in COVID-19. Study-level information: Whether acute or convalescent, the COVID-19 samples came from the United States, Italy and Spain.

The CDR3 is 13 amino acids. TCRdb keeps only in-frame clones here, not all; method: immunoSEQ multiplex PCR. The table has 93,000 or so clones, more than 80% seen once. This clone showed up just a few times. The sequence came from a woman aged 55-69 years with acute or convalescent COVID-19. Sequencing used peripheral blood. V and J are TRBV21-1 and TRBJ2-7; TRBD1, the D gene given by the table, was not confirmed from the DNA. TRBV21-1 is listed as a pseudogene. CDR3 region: CASSSSRRYEQYF. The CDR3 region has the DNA TGTGCCAGCAGCAGTTCCCGCAGATACGAGCAGTACTTC.